This T cell receptor beta chain was identified during a study of beta chain features in type 1 diabetes. Whole-study findings and limits: Significant though moderate, a shortening of TCRB CDR3s appeared in all four CD4+ subsets of Type 1 diabetes patients.

The germline CDR1 and CDR2 sequences are SGHRS and YFSETQ. CDR3 length: 14 amino acids. Between the trimmed V and J ends, which lost 3 bases and 4 bases, there was a span of 13 bases. This clone was seen only once. Its antigen is as yet unknown. Expressed TCRB transcripts got sequenced, as all isolated RNA was reverse transcribed. Naive, central memory and regulatory T cell samples averaged about 3.57 million reads. Sequencing used immunoSEQ multiplex PCR; TCRdb keeps in-frame clones, though not all of them. The data hold fewer than 45,000 clones, with 65% to 80% observed a single time. Each of the CD4+ naive, central memory, regulatory and stem cell-like memory populations was sorted via CD45RO/CCR7/CD25/CD127/CD95/CD27.

The chain joins TRBV5-1 to TRBJ1-2; D not certain. This TCR was recovered from a man aged 25 to 45 with type 1 diabetes. Some clones in this sample may be carry-over from other donors' samples. Sample: Tregs from blood. Here the CDR3 DNA reads TGCGCCAGCAGCTCGTCTACAGCGGCCTATGGCTACACCTTC. This translates into CASSSSTAAYGYTF.